The 28 T cell receptor beta chains reported below all come from one sample, sequenced in a study of blood T cells in healthy people across ages. Next came a second PCR, run for about 6 to 11 cycles, which used a sample-barcoded 5' primer along with a J-beta primer mix. TCRdb re-called the 5' RACE reads with MiXCR, one entry per CDR3 protein. The sample records around 750,000 distinct CDR3 sequences, roughly 50% being singletons. Input material: blood. The receptors were gathered from a man older than 75 in good health.

V is TRBV28 and J is TRBJ1-1; TRBD1 is a possible D gene (5 bases). V lost 5 bases, J lost 1 base, and 11 bases lay in between. The CDR3 loop spans 14 amino acids. Per the germline V gene, CDR1 is MDHEN and CDR2 is SYDVKM. The CDR3 here is CASSPWGENTEAFF. The CDR3 coding sequence is TGTGCCAGCAGTCCCTGGGGGGAGAACACTGAAGCTTTCTTT.

V is TRBV11-2 and J is TRBJ2-7; D may be TRBD1 (6 bases). The CDR3 is 15 residues long. Trimming took off 5 bases at V and 0 bases at J, with 14 bases between the two ends. Germline assignment: CDR1 SGHAT and CDR2 FQNNGV. As DNA, the CDR3 is TGTGCCAGCAGCCCAGACCAGGGGTCCTCCTACGAGCAGTACTTC. Translating it yields CASSPDQGSSYEQYF.

This clonotype has only a few counts. The V call is TRBV20-1, the J call TRBJ1-1; maybe TRBD1 (6 bases). V was cut by 5 bases and J by 0 bases, with 10 bases left in between. The germline CDR1 and CDR2 sequences are DFQATT and SNEGSKA (reference sequence). CDR3 length equals 13 residues. The CDR3 spells CSALQGLNTEAFF. The CDR3 DNA reads TGCAGTGCTTTACAGGGACTGAACACTGAAGCTTTCTTT.

In regard to this clonotype: Compared with germline, one end of the junction differs, possibly owing to a read error. The chain is built from TRBV15 and TRBJ2-7, with TRBD1 matching over 7 bases. Germline CDR1 is LNHNV and CDR2 is YYDKDF (reference sequence). The CDR3 length is 16 residues. The CDR3 loop is CTTSRAGTEKNYEQYF. CDR3 DNA sequence: TGTACCACCAGCAGAGCCGGGACAGAAAAGAACTACGAGCAGTACTTC.

The J gene is TRBJ2-5, the V gene TRBV10-3; possible D gene TRBD1, 6 bases. There are 13 residues in the CDR3. Trimming shortened V by 4 bases and J by 5 bases, and 11 bases separated the two germline ends. Germline lookup yields CDR1 ENHRY and CDR2 SYGVKD. Here the CDR3 reads CAISGQGFETQYF. In nucleotides, the CDR3 is TGTGCCATCAGTGGGCAGGGGTTCGAGACCCAGTACTTC.

The V gene is TRBV2, the J gene TRBJ2-3, with a tentative D call TRBD2 (5 bases). From germline, CDR1 is SNHLY and CDR2 FYNNEI. The CDR3 sequence is 14 residues long. V lost 7 bases to trimming and J lost 1 base, with 12 bases between them. Here the CDR3 DNA reads TGTGCCAGCACCGAGGGATACCGCACAGATACGCAGTATTTT. This sequence encodes CASTEGYRTDTQYF.

The rearrangement uses TRBV9 and TRBJ2-5, with D possibly being TRBD2 (6 bases). Germline V CDR1 and CDR2: SGDLS, YYNGEE. The CDR3 runs to 15 residues. V was trimmed by 5 bases and J by 7 bases, leaving 21 bases between them. CDR3 bases: TGTGCCAGCAGAACCGGGACTGATGACAAAGGGACCCAGTACTTC. Translated, it gives CASRTGTDDKGTQYF.

A few counts support this clonotype. The chain uses TRBV6-6 and TRBJ2-3, with 9 bases lining up with TRBD2. The germline gives CDR1 MNHNY, CDR2 SVGAGI (reference sequence). The CDR3 is 16 residues long. Trimming took 5 bases from V and 4 from J; bases not matched to a gene: 10. The CDR3 loop reads CASSLPGGGGADTQYF. Written as DNA, the CDR3 is TGTGCCAGCAGTCTCCCGGGGGGCGGGGGGGCAGATACGCAGTATTTT.

The rearrangement uses TRBV5-1 and TRBJ2-1, with TRBD2 identical over 7 bases. Germline trimming cut 0 bases from V and 5 bases from J; bases unmatched to any gene: 11. This CDR3 is 17 amino acids long. Germline CDR1 SGHRS, CDR2 YFSETQ. The CDR3 spells CASSLGAGLDPDNEQFF. The CDR3, as DNA: TGCGCCAGCAGCTTGGGAGCTGGACTAGACCCCGACAATGAGCAGTTCTTC.

In this sample, this clonotype turned up a few times. The chain is built from TRBV4-2 and TRBJ2-2; 8 bases line up with TRBD1. The CDR3 spans 17 residues. Trimming took 0 bases from V and 2 from J; bases not matched to a gene: 5. CDR1 and CDR2 from the germline V gene are LGHNA and YNFKEQ. The CDR3, as DNA: TGTGCCAGCAGCCAAGATAATCAGGGGGCAAACACCGGGGAGCTGTTTTTT. Its translation: CASSQDNQGANTGELFF.

The rearrangement links TRBV9 to TRBJ2-5, with D perhaps matching TRBD2 (5 bases). The germline V gene has CDR1 SGDLS and CDR2 YYNGEE. Between the trimmed V and J ends, which lost 3 bases and 5 bases, there was a span of 14 bases. The CDR3 loop spans 14 amino acids. The CDR3 reads CASSAGTLGETQYF. In nucleotides, the CDR3 is TGTGCCAGCAGCGCGGGAACCCTTGGGGAGACCCAGTACTTC.

This clonotype was recorded once. The CDR3 region has the DNA TGCAGCGTCTACGCCGGGACTAGCGCCTACGAGCAGTTCTTC. This gives the protein CSVYAGTSAYEQFF. The chain joins TRBV29-1 to TRBJ2-1; 10 bases match TRBD2. This CDR3 comprises 14 residues. The ends lost 6 bases at V and 10 bases at J; junction bases unmatched: 12. The V gene's germline CDR1 is SQVTM and CDR2 ANQGSEA.

This rearrangement joins TRBV12-5 to TRBJ2-1; TRBD2 might be the D (5 bases). The CDR3 has 14 residues. Germline V gene sequence: CDR1 LGHNT, CDR2 FRNRAP. The germline V and J ends were trimmed by 4 bases and 3 bases, with 10 bases remaining between them. The CDR3 loop is CASGSPGFYNEQFF. The CDR3 nucleotides are TGTGCTAGTGGTTCCCCGGGATTCTACAATGAGCAGTTCTTC.

V gene TRBV24-1 combines with J gene TRBJ2-3; tentatively, D is TRBD1 (5 bases). V was pared by 3 bases and J by 5 bases, with 17 bases between. The CDR3 runs 16 residues. The germline gives CDR1 KGHDR, CDR2 SFDVKD. CDR3 sequence (DNA): TGTGCCACCAGTGATCCGGGCCCAGGGAAAAGAGATACGCAGTATTTT. It yields the protein CATSDPGPGKRDTQYF.

The CDR3 coding sequence is TGTGCCATCGGGGCAACCCAGGGAGCCAAAAACATTCAGTACTTC. Encoded protein: CAIGATQGAKNIQYF. The chain has TRBV10-3 and TRBJ2-4, with D possibly TRBD1 on 5 matching bases. Germline V gives CDR1 ENHRY, CDR2 SYGVKD. Trimming cost V 8 bases and J 0 bases, with 14 bases left between them. This CDR3 is 15 amino acids long.

The chain joins TRBV6-5 to TRBJ2-7, with 10 nucleotides matching TRBD1. V lost 5 bases and J lost 7; bases outside the gene matches: 8. The germline CDR1 and CDR2 sequences are MNHEY and SVGAGI. This CDR3 is 14 amino acids long. The CDR3 is CASSRGQGLDEQYF. CDR3 DNA: TGTGCCAGCAGTAGGGGACAGGGGCTAGATGAGCAGTACTTC.

For this clonotype: One end of the junction is discordant with germline, which a read error may explain. V gene TRBV20-1 combines with J gene TRBJ1-6; the D is unclear. The length of the CDR3 is 15 residues. The germline gives CDR1 DFQATT, CDR2 SNEGSKA (reference sequence). The CDR3: CSARREGLDNSPPHF. CDR3 DNA: TGCAGTGCTAGAAGAGAAGGGTTGGATAATTCACCCCCCCACTTT.

This sequence joins TRBV28 and TRBJ1-4; D unclear. The germline V and J ends were trimmed by 10 bases and 0 bases, with 24 bases remaining between them. Germline V gene sequence: CDR1 MDHEN, CDR2 SYDVKM. This CDR3 spans 18 amino acids. CDR3 region: CATLNTSIFSATNEKLFF. CDR3 sequence (DNA): TGTGCCACCCTTAATACGAGTATTTTTTCGGCAACTAATGAAAAACTGTTTTTT.

This clonotype turned up a few times. The J gene is TRBJ1-5, the V gene TRBV6-5; possible D gene TRBD1, 5 bases. The V end was cut by 6 bases, the J end by 2 bases, with 11 bases between. The CDR3 spans 14 residues. CDR1 is MNHEY, CDR2 SVGAGI, per germline. The CDR3 DNA reads TGTGCCAGCAGCAGCGGGGACGGCAATCAGCCCCAGCATTTT. It translates to CASSSGDGNQPQHF.

This clonotype was detected only once. The rearrangement links TRBV9 to TRBJ2-3, with TRBD2 matching 13 bases. CDR3 size: 17 residues. CDR1 and CDR2 from the germline V gene are SGDLS and YYNGEE. V shed 4 bases, J shed 4 bases, and the junction held 9 bases outside the gene matches. The CDR3 protein is CASSPQRLAGGADTQYF. The CDR3 region has the DNA TGTGCCAGCAGCCCCCAGCGACTAGCGGGAGGCGCAGATACGCAGTATTTT.

The rearrangement uses TRBV28 and TRBJ2-7, with 10 bases fitting TRBD2. J lost 9 bases, V lost 5 bases, and 10 bases had no gene match. The germline V gene has CDR1 MDHEN and CDR2 SYDVKM. The CDR3 length is 14 residues. Here the CDR3 DNA reads TGTGCCAGCAGTCCCCCGGGGGCTAGCGGGAGGCAGTACTTC. Translated, it gives CASSPPGASGRQYF.

A single count supports this clonotype. This sequence joins TRBV12-3 or TRBV12-4 and TRBJ2-1, with D unresolved. The V end lost 4 bases, the J end lost 2 bases, and 12 bases lay between the germline ends. The CDR3 length is 15 residues. The CDR3, as DNA: TGTGCCAGCAGTTCCCCTTCGGCAGCCTACAATGAGCAGTTCTTC. Translation: CASSSPSAAYNEQFF.

This clonotype appeared a few times. This chain joins TRBV12-3 or TRBV12-4 and TRBJ2-1; 8 bases line up with TRBD1. This CDR3 has 13 amino acids. J gave up 7 bases and V 6 bases, and 5 bases lay outside the gene matches. CDR3 nucleotide sequence: TGTGCCAGCAGAACCGACAGGGGAAATGAGCAGTTCTTC. This sequence encodes CASRTDRGNEQFF.

The CDR3: CSASYPRTGPILSYEQYF. The DNA of the CDR3 is TGCAGTGCTAGCTACCCCCGGACAGGGCCGATTCTCTCCTACGAGCAGTACTTC. The chain combines TRBV20-1 with TRBJ2-7, with 8 bases identical to TRBD1. The CDR3 loop spans 18 amino acids. Germline values: CDR1 DFQATT, CDR2 SNEGSKA (reference sequence). Trimming cost V 3 bases and J 0 bases; bases outside gene matches: 16.

There are many counts of this clonotype. This sequence joins TRBV29-1 and TRBJ2-1; TRBD2 matches 9 bases. The J segment lost 0 bases and the V segment lost 4 bases, leaving 4 bases of the junction unmatched. Germline CDR1 and CDR2: SQVTM and ANQGSEA. The CDR3 has 15 residues. The CDR3, as DNA: TGCAGCGTTGGGAATAGCGGGAGCTCCTACAATGAGCAGTTCTTC. This gives the protein CSVGNSGSSYNEQFF.

The chain couples TRBV20-1 to TRBJ1-2, with D possibly matching TRBD1 (6 bases). The CDR3 is 12 amino acids. Germline CDR1 DFQATT, CDR2 SNEGSKA (reference sequence). V shed 7 bases and J shed 4 bases, with 13 bases lying between them. The DNA of the CDR3 is TGCAGTGTCGACAGGTCCCCCTATGGCTACACCTTC. Its translation: CSVDRSPYGYTF.

The chain carries TRBV5-1 and TRBJ2-7, with 10 bases fitting TRBD1. The CDR3 length is 14 residues. Germline V gene sequence: CDR1 SGHRS, CDR2 YFSETQ. V was pared by 4 bases and J by 7 bases, with 8 bases of the junction left unmatched. CDR3 nucleotides: TGCGCCAGCAGCACGGGACAGGGGCATTATGAGCAGTACTTC. Its translation: CASSTGQGHYEQYF. Variable domain in full (rest from reference TRBV5-1 and TRBJ2-7): KAGVTQTPRYLIKTRGQQVTLSCSPISGHRSVSWYQQTPGQGLQFLFEYFSETQRNKGNFPGRFSGRQFSNSRSEMNVSTLELGDSALYLCASSTGQGHYEQYFGPGTRLTVT.

The J gene is TRBJ2-5, the V gene TRBV7-9; D is possibly TRBD1 (6 bases). The length of the CDR3 is 12 residues. Germline loops: CDR1 SEHNR, CDR2 FQNEAQ (reference sequence). The CDR3 region is CATQGLGETQYF. CDR3 DNA: TGTGCAACGCAGGGGTTGGGAGAGACCCAGTACTTC. Filled out from reference TRBV7-9 and TRBJ2-5, the complete variable domain reads DTGVSQNPRHKITKRGQNVTFRCDPISEHNRLYWYRQTLGQGPEFLTYFQNEAQLEKSRLLSDRFSAERPKGSFSTLEIQRTEQGDSAMYLCATQGLGETQYFGPGTRLLVL.